This record looks at one T cell receptor beta chain sequence and its context. A second PCR, run for about 7 to 11 cycles, used a sample-barcoded 5' primer plus a J-beta primer mix. TCRdb analysed the 5' RACE reads with MiXCR anew, one entry per CDR3 protein. The table includes approximately 800,000 distinct CDR3 sequences, approximately 35% detected once. PBMCs were isolated at a quantity of at least 6 million per sample. The data belong to a study of blood T cells in healthy people across ages. V dropped 6 bases and J dropped 3 bases, with 5 bases sitting between them. The germline gives CDR1 MNHEY, CDR2 SVGAGI. The CDR3 loop spans 11 amino acids.

V is TRBV6-5 and J is TRBJ1-1; D gene uncertain. Sequencing used blood. The source is a man aged 18-30 years in good health. The CDR3 is CASRADTEAFF. Here the CDR3 DNA reads TGTGCCAGCAGGGCCGACACTGAAGCTTTCTTT.